This T cell receptor beta chain stems from a study of CD8 T cells in ankylosing spondylitis. Whole-study findings and limits: There was reportedly significant enrichment of clones that were disease-linked in matched ankylosing spondylitis synovial fluid.

MiXCR, applied by TCRdb to the 5' RACE reads, yields one record per CDR3 protein. The table lists 250,000 or so distinct CDR3 sequences, more than 15% of them singletons, with around 32% in the top ten. This clonotype was detected a few times. Its matching antigen is unknown. CDR3 size: 15 residues. Trimming shortened V by 3 bases and J by 5 bases, and 16 bases separated the two germline ends. Germline V gene sequence: CDR1 SEHNR, CDR2 FQNEAQ (reference sequence). This sequence was found in a male donor with ankylosing spondylitis or in good health (not recorded which). This chain uses TRBV7-9 with TRBJ1-2; possibly TRBD1 for D (5 bases). The sequencing input was blood, either unsorted or a sorted T cell fraction (not recorded which). CDR3 residues: CASSLGTAWGYGYTF. For the CDR3, the DNA is TGTGCCAGCAGCTTGGGAACAGCGTGGGGGTATGGCTACACCTTC.